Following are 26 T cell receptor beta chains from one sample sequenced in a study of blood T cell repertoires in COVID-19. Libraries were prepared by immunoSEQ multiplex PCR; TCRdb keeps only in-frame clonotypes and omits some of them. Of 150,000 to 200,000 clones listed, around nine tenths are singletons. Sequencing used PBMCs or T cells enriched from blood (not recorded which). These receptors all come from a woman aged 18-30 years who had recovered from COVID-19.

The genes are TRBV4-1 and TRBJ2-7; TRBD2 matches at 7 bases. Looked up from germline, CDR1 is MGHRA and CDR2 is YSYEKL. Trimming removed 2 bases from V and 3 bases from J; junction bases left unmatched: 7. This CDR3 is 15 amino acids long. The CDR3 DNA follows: TGCGCCAGCAGCCAATCCCTCGGGGGGATCTACGAGCAGTACTTC. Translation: CASSQSLGGIYEQYF.

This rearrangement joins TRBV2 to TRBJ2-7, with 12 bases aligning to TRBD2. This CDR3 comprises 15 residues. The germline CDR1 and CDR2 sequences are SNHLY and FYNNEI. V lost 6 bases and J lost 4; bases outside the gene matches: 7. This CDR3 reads CASSIRLAGVYEQYF. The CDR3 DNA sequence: TGTGCCAGCAGCATACGACTAGCGGGAGTATACGAGCAGTACTTC.

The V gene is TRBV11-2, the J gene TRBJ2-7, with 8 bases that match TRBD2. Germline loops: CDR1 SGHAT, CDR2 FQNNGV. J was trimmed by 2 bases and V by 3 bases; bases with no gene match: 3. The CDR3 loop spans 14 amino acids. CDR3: CASSFAGGPYEQYF. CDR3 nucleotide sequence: TGTGCCAGCAGCTTTGCGGGAGGTCCCTACGAGCAGTACTTC.

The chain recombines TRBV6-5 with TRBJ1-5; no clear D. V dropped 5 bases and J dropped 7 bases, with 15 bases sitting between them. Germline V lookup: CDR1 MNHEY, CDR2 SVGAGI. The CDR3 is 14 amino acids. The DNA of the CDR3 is TGTGCCAGCAGTACCCCAGGCCCGGGGCAGCCCCAGCATTTT. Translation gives CASSTPGPGQPQHF.

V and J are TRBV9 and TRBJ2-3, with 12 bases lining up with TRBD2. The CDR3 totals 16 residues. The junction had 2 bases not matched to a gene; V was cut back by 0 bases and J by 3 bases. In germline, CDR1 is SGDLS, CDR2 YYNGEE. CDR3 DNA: TGTGCCAGCAGCGTAGCTAGCGGGAGGGGTACAGATACGCAGTATTTT. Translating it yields CASSVASGRGTDTQYF. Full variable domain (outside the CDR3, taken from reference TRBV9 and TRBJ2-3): DSGVTQTPKHLITATGQRVTLRCSPRSGDLSVYWYQQSLDQGLQFLIQYYNGEERAKGNILERFSAQQFPDLHSELNLSSLELGDSALYFCASSVASGRGTDTQYFGPGTRLTVL.

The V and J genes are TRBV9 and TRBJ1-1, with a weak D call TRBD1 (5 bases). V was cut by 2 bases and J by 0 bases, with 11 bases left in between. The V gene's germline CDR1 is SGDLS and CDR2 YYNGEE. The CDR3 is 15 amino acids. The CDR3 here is CASSVDSTLNTEAFF. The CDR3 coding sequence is TGTGCCAGCAGCGTCGACAGCACTCTGAACACTGAAGCTTTCTTT.

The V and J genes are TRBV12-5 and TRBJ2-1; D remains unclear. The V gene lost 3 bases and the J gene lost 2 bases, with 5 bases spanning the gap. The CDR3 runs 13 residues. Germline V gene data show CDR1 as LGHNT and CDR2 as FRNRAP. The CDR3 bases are TGTGCTAGTGGTTTCAGAACCTACAATGAGCAGTTCTTC. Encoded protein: CASGFRTYNEQFF.

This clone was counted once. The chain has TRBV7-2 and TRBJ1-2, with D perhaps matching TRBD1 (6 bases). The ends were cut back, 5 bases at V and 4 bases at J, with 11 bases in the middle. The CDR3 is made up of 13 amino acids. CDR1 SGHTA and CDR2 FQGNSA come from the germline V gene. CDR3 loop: CASSTRGFYGYTF. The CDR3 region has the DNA TGTGCCAGCAGCACAAGGGGGTTCTATGGCTACACCTTC.

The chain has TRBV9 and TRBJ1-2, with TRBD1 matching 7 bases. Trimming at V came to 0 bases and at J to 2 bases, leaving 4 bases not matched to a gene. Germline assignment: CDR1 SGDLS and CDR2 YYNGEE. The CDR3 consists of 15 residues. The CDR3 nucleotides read TGTGCCAGCAGCGTAGGGGACAGCCTAAACTATGGCTACACCTTC. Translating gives CASSVGDSLNYGYTF.

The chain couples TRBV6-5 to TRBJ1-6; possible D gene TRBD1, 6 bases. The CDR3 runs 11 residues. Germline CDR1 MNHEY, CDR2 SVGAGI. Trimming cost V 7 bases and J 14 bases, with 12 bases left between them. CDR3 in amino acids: CASTLGQSLHF. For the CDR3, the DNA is TGTGCCAGCACCCTGGGACAATCCCTCCACTTT.

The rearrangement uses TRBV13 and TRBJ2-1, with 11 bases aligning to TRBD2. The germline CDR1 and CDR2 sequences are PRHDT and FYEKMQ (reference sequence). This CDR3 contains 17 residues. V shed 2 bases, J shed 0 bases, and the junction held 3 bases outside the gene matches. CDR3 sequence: CASSLRLAGFSYNEQFF. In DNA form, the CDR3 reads TGTGCCAGCAGCTTACGACTAGCGGGATTCTCCTACAATGAGCAGTTCTTC.

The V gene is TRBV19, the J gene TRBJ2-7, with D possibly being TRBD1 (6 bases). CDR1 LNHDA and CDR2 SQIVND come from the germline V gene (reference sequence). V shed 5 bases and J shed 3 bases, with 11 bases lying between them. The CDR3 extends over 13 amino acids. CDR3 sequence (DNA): TGTGCCAGTAGTCCCGGGACAAACTACGAGCAGTACTTC. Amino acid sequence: CASSPGTNYEQYF.

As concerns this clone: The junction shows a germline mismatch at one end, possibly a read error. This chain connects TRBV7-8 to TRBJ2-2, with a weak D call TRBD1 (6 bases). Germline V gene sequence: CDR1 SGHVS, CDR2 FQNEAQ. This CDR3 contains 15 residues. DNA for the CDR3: TGTGCCAGCCGCCCCGGACAGATTGCCACCGGCGAGCTGTTTTTT. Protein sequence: CASRPGQIATGELFF.

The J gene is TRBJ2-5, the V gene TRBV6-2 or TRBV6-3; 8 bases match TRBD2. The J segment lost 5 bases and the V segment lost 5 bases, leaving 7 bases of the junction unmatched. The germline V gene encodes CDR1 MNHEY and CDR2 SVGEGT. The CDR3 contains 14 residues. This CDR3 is CASSVGRAAETQYF. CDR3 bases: TGTGCCAGCAGTGTCGGGAGGGCAGCGGAGACCCAGTACTTC.

CDR3 DNA: TGTGCCAGCAGTTACTTGGGACTAGCGGAGAGCACAGATACGCAGTATTTT. Protein product: CASSYLGLAESTDTQYF. J is TRBJ2-3 and V is TRBV6-2 or TRBV6-3, with 11 nucleotides matching TRBD2. The CDR3 totals 17 residues. V shed 1 base, J shed 0 bases, and the junction held 3 bases outside the gene matches. CDR1 and CDR2 from the germline V gene are MNHEY and SVGEGT.

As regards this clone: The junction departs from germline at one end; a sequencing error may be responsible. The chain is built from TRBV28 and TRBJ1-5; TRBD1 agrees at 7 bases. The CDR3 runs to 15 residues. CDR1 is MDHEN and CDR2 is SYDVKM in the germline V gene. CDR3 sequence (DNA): TGTGCCAGCAGTCGGACAGGTATAAGCAGTCAGCCCCAGCATTTT. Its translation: CASSRTGISSQPQHF.

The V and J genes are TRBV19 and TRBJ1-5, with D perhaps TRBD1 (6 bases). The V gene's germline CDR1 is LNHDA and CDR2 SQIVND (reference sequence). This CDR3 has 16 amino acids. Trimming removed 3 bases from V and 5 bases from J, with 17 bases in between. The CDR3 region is CASSMTIRGWHQPQHF. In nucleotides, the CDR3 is TGTGCCAGTAGTATGACGATCAGGGGTTGGCATCAGCCCCAGCATTTT.

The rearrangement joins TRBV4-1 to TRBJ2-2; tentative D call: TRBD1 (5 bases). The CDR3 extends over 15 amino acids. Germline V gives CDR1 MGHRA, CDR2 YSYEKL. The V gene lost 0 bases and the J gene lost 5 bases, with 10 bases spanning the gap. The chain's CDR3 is CASSQDRVWTGELFF. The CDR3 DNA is TGCGCCAGCAGCCAAGACAGGGTATGGACCGGGGAGCTGTTTTTT.

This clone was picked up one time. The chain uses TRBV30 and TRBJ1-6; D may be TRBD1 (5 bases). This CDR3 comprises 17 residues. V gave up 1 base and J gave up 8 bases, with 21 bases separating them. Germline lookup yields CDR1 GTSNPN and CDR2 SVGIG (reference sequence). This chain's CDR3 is CAWSASSSGIGDSPLHF. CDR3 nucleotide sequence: TGTGCCTGGAGTGCATCCTCCTCAGGCATAGGGGATTCACCCCTCCACTTT.

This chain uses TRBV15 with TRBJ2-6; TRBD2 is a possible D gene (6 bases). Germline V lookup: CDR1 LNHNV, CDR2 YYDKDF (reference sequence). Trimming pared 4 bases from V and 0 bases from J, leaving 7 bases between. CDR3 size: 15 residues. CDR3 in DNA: TGTGCCACCAGCATTAGCGGCTCTGGGGCCAACGTCCTGACTTTC. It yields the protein CATSISGSGANVLTF. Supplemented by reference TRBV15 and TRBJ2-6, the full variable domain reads DAMVIQNPRYQVTQFGKPVTLSCSQTLNHNVMYWYQQKSSQAPKLLFHYYDKDFNNEADTPDNFQSRRPNTSFCFLDIRSPGLGDTAMYLCATSISGSGANVLTFGAGSRLTVL.

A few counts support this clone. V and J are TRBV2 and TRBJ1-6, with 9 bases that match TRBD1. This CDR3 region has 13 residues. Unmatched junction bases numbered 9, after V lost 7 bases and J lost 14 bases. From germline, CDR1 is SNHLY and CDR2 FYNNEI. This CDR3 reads CASTSGQGLSLHF. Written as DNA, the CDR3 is TGTGCCAGCACCTCGGGACAGGGTTTGTCCCTCCACTTT.

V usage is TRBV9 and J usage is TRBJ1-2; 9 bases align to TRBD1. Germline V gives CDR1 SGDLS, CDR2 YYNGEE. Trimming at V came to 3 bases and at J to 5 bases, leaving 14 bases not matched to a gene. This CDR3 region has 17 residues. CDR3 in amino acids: CASSATTGTGNPYGYTF. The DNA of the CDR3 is TGTGCCAGCAGCGCGACCACCGGGACAGGGAACCCTTATGGCTACACCTTC. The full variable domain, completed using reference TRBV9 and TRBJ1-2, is DSGVTQTPKHLITATGQRVTLRCSPRSGDLSVYWYQQSLDQGLQFLIQYYNGEERAKGNILERFSAQQFPDLHSELNLSSLELGDSALYFCASSATTGTGNPYGYTFGSGTRLTVV.

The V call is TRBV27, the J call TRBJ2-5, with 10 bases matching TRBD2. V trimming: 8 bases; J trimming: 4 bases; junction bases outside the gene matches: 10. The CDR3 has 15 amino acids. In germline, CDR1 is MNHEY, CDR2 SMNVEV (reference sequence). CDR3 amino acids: CASSRAGGPTETQYF. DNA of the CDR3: TGTGCCAGCTCCCGAGCGGGAGGGCCCACAGAGACCCAGTACTTC.

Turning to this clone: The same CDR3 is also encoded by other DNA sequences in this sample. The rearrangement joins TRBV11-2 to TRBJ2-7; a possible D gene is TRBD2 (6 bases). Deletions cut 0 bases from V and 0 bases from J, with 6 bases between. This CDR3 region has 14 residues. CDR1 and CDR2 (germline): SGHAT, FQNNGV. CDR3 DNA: TGTGCCAGCAGCTTAGAGCGGGGCTCCTACGAGCAGTACTTC. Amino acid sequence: CASSLERGSYEQYF.

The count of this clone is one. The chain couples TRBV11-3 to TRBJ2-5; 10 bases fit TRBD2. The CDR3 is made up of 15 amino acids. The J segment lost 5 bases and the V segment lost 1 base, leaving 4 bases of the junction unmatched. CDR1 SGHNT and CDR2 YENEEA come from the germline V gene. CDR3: CASSLASGSGETQYF. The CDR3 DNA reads TGTGCCAGCAGCTTAGCTAGCGGGAGTGGTGAGACCCAGTACTTC.

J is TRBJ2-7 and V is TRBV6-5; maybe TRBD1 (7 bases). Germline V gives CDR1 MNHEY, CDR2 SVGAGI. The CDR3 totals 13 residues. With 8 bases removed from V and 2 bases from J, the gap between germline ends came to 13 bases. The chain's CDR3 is CASGGGRAYEQYF. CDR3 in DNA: TGTGCCAGCGGAGGGGGCAGGGCCTACGAGCAGTACTTC.